These 32 T cell receptor beta chains were all obtained from the same sample, sequenced in a study of shared clonotypes between healthy human individuals. Produced via immunoSEQ multiplex PCR; TCRdb's table is partial and in-frame only. This table has about 990,000 clones, about 84% appearing once. Sequenced sample: memory CD4+ T cells from PBMCs. Subset defined: CD45RA-negative fraction. The receptors derive from a man younger than 30 in good health. Some clones in this sample may be carry-over from other donors' samples.

This sequence joins TRBV30 and TRBJ2-5; possible D gene TRBD2, 6 bases. V lost 2 bases, J lost 0 bases, and 16 bases lay in between. Germline assignment: CDR1 GTSNPN and CDR2 SVGIG (reference sequence). The CDR3 covers 16 residues. The CDR3 DNA reads TGTGCCTGGAGTTTTCAGTCTGGGACTTACCAAGAGACCCAGTACTTC. Protein product: CAWSFQSGTYQETQYF.

This clone appeared a few times. J is TRBJ2-3 and V is TRBV7-3; 11 bases line up with TRBD2. Trimming cost V 5 bases and J 6 bases; bases outside gene matches: 7. The CDR3 runs 15 residues. Germline assignment: CDR1 SGHTA and CDR2 FQGTGA. CDR3 in amino acids: CASSALAGVYDTQYF. DNA of the CDR3: TGTGCCAGCAGCGCACTAGCGGGAGTTTATGATACGCAGTATTTT.

Remarks on this clone: The junction departs from germline at one end; a sequencing error may be responsible. The chain has TRBV2 and TRBJ1-2, with no clear D. The germline V gene encodes CDR1 SNHLY and CDR2 FYNNEI. The CDR3 runs 13 residues. For the CDR3, the DNA is TGTGCCAGCAGTTGGGCTTCTCCGGGCAGTAAGATCTTC. It translates to CASSWASPGSKIF.

V gene TRBV2 combines with J gene TRBJ1-5, with D possibly TRBD1 on 6 matching bases. CDR3 size: 15 residues. Per the germline V gene, CDR1 is SNHLY and CDR2 is FYNNEI. The V gene lost 0 bases and the J gene lost 7 bases, with 13 bases spanning the gap. CDR3 amino acids: CASSEAQGKRQPQHF. The CDR3 DNA is TGTGCCAGCAGTGAAGCTCAGGGGAAAAGGCAGCCCCAGCATTTT.

This clone showed up just once. This chain joins TRBV29-1 and TRBJ2-6, with 7 bases lining up with TRBD1. Germline lookup yields CDR1 SQVTM and CDR2 ANQGSEA. Trimming took 6 bases from V and 0 from J; bases not matched to a gene: 8. The CDR3 has 16 amino acids. The CDR3 DNA reads as TGCAGCGTAGCAGGGGGTCCACACTCTGGGGCCAACGTCCTGACTTTC. Translated: CSVAGGPHSGANVLTF.

This clone was observed a handful of times. The chain employs TRBV18 and TRBJ2-7, with D perhaps TRBD1 (5 bases). Looked up from germline, CDR1 is KGHSH and CDR2 is LQKENI. The V gene lost 0 bases and the J gene lost 6 bases, with 18 bases spanning the gap. This CDR3 comprises 16 residues. In DNA, the CDR3 is TGTGCCAGCTCACCACCGTTCCGGCAGGGCCAATCCGAGCAGTACTTC. Amino acids: CASSPPFRQGQSEQYF.

Comment on this clone: A read error likely explains this, since a far larger clone differs by one base. The sample carries other DNA sequences with the same CDR3. This rearrangement joins TRBV2 to TRBJ2-3; D is uncertain. CDR3 length: 11 residues. V lost 3 bases, J lost 5 bases, and 3 bases lay in between. Germline values: CDR1 SNHLY, CDR2 FYNNEI. Written as DNA, the CDR3 is TGTGCCAGCAGTGACAGAGATACGCAGTATTTT. Its translation: CASSDRDTQYF.

This chain links TRBV7-9 with TRBJ2-1; 11 bases agree with TRBD2. J gave up 3 bases and V 3 bases, and 1 base lay outside the gene matches. The CDR3 is made up of 15 amino acids. Germline-derived CDR1 and CDR2 are SEHNR and FQNEAQ (reference sequence). CDR3 DNA: TGTGCCAGCAGCTTGGGGACTAGCGGCTACAATGAGCAGTTCTTC. Translating it yields CASSLGTSGYNEQFF.

The chain combines TRBV7-3 with TRBJ2-2; TRBD1 matches at 11 bases. This CDR3 comprises 16 residues. In germline, CDR1 is SGHTA, CDR2 FQGTGA. The V and J ends lost 2 bases and 7 bases, in that order; junction bases with no gene match: 6. CDR3 amino acids: CASSLLGQGDGGELFF. CDR3 coding DNA: TGTGCCAGCAGCTTACTGGGACAGGGGGATGGCGGGGAGCTGTTTTTT.

The chain is built from TRBV6-6 and TRBJ1-5; possibly TRBD1 for D (5 bases). Germline lookup yields CDR1 MNHNY and CDR2 SVGAGI (reference sequence). V was pared by 6 bases and J by 7 bases, with 13 bases between. The CDR3 covers 13 residues. CDR3 sequence reads: CASSLQVSQPQHF. In nucleotides, the CDR3 is TGTGCCAGCAGCTTACAGGTTTCCCAGCCCCAGCATTTT.

This clone was counted between two and nine times. The chain links TRBV29-1 to TRBJ2-6, with TRBD2 matching over 8 bases. The CDR3 runs to 17 residues. The germline V gene encodes CDR1 SQVTM and CDR2 ANQGSEA. V was clipped by 5 bases and J by 0 bases; unmatched bases: 9. The CDR3 here is CSVSLAGRSSGANVLTF. As DNA, the CDR3 is TGCAGCGTTTCCCTAGCGGGCCGGAGCTCTGGGGCCAACGTCCTGACTTTC. Using reference TRBV29-1 and TRBJ2-6 for the parts outside the CDR3, the full variable domain is SAVISQKPSRDICQRGTSLTIQCQVDSQVTMMFWYRQQPGQSLTLIATANQGSEATYESGFVIDKFPISRPNLTFSTLTVSNMSPEDSSIYLCSVSLAGRSSGANVLTFGAGSRLTVL.

The chain recombines TRBV7-3 with TRBJ1-5; D gene unclear. The CDR3 length is 13 residues. CDR1 is SGHTA and CDR2 is FQGTGA in the germline V gene. V lost 5 bases and J lost 6, with 11 bases in between. The CDR3 DNA sequence: TGTGCCAGCAGCGTAGATCTGGGTCAGCCCCAGCATTTT. Translation: CASSVDLGQPQHF.

The sample holds a few counts of this clone. V is TRBV6-5 and J is TRBJ2-1, with D hard to call. Trimming removed 4 bases at V and 8 bases at J, with 6 bases between. The V gene's germline CDR1 is MNHEY and CDR2 SVGAGI. The CDR3 extends over 11 amino acids. CDR3 coding DNA: TGTGCCAGCAGTTCTTATGATGAGCAGTTCTTC. Translating gives CASSSYDEQFF.

The CDR3 loop reads CASSQDRLGERAQYF. Written as DNA, the CDR3 is TGCGCCAGCAGCCAAGACAGATTAGGAGAAAGGGCGCAGTACTTC. V and J are TRBV4-1 and TRBJ2-7; D is unresolved. V was pared by 0 bases and J by 9 bases, with 18 bases between. The CDR3 has 15 amino acids. Germline lookup yields CDR1 MGHRA and CDR2 YSYEKL.

This clone was recorded a few times. The V gene is TRBV16, the J gene TRBJ1-1; D may be TRBD1 (6 bases). The V gene lost 4 bases and the J gene lost 4 bases, with 13 bases spanning the gap. The CDR3 consists of 14 residues. Per the germline V gene, CDR1 is KGHSY and CDR2 is FQNENV. As DNA, the CDR3 is TGTGCCAGCAGCCGATACAGGGTCGGCACTGAAGCTTTCTTT. Encoded protein: CASSRYRVGTEAFF.

Concerning this clone: Other DNA sequences in the sample encode the same CDR3. The chain links TRBV5-6 to TRBJ2-3; D tentatively fits TRBD1 or TRBD2 (5 bases each). Trimming removed 2 bases at V and 3 bases at J, with 13 bases between. The CDR3 consists of 15 residues. Germline CDR1 is SGHDT and CDR2 is YYEEEE. CDR3 region: CASSLRGRGTDTQYF. The DNA of the CDR3 is TGTGCCAGCAGCTTAAGGGGAAGAGGGACAGATACGCAGTATTTT.

This clone was recorded at least ten times. This rearrangement joins TRBV21-1 to TRBJ1-5; the table's D call, TRBD1, has no DNA check behind it. TRBV21-1 is tagged as a pseudogene. The CDR3 extends over 18 amino acids. The CDR3 bases are TGTGCCAGCAGCAGACGACCTGAGGGACAGGGCTGGAATCAGCCCCAGCATTTT. This sequence encodes CASSRRPEGQGWNQPQHF.

This clone was detected a few times. The identical CDR3 is also encoded by other nucleotide sequences in the sample. V gene TRBV5-1 combines with J gene TRBJ1-1; possibly TRBD1 for D (5 bases). The V gene lost 0 bases and the J gene lost 0 bases, with 6 bases spanning the gap. CDR1 and CDR2 from the germline V gene are SGHRS and YFSETQ. The CDR3 covers 14 residues. CDR3 sequence reads: CASSLDRLNTEAFF. As DNA, the CDR3 is TGCGCCAGCAGCTTGGACAGGTTGAACACTGAAGCTTTCTTT.

The V gene is TRBV2, the J gene TRBJ2-1; D remains ambiguous. Germline V gene data show CDR1 as SNHLY and CDR2 as FYNNEI. This CDR3 contains 11 residues. V was trimmed by 4 bases and J by 8 bases, leaving 6 bases between them. CDR3 in DNA: TGTGCCAGCAGTGCTAGAGATGAGCAGTTCTTC. It translates to CASSARDEQFF.

The chain carries TRBV5-1 and TRBJ2-7; unclear D gene. Germline assignment: CDR1 SGHRS and CDR2 YFSETQ. This CDR3 comprises 15 residues. V lost 2 bases and J 2 bases, leaving 14 bases between the germline ends. CDR3 DNA: TGCGCCAGCAGCTTCTTACCCCCCCCGACCTACGAGCAGTACTTC. It specifies CASSFLPPPTYEQYF.

The rearrangement links TRBV9 to TRBJ1-1; D is undetermined. Per the germline V gene, CDR1 is SGDLS and CDR2 is YYNGEE. This CDR3 has 16 amino acids. Trimming pared 0 bases from V and 1 base from J, leaving 13 bases between. CDR3 sequence reads: CASSVGSASSNTEAFF. The CDR3 region has the DNA TGTGCCAGCAGCGTAGGTTCGGCTTCATCGAACACTGAAGCTTTCTTT.

The V gene is TRBV9, the J gene TRBJ1-1, with TRBD1 as a possible D gene (6 bases). Deletions cut 3 bases from V and 4 bases from J, with 13 bases between. The CDR3 spans 14 residues. Germline CDR1 and CDR2: SGDLS and YYNGEE. The CDR3: CASSGGGSSTEAFF. The CDR3 region has the DNA TGTGCCAGCAGCGGAGGGGGTAGTAGCACTGAAGCTTTCTTT. The full variable domain, with the rest looked up from reference TRBV9 and TRBJ1-1, is DSGVTQTPKHLITATGQRVTLRCSPRSGDLSVYWYQQSLDQGLQFLIQYYNGEERAKGNILERFSAQQFPDLHSELNLSSLELGDSALYFCASSGGGSSTEAFFGQGTRLTVV.

This chain uses TRBV4-1 with TRBJ1-2; TRBD1 aligns across 8 bases. Germline V CDR1 and CDR2: MGHRA, YSYEKL. This CDR3 has 17 amino acids. The ends lost 4 bases at V and 5 bases at J; junction bases unmatched: 15. The CDR3 sequence is CASSPLLFRGLGYGYTF. Written as DNA, the CDR3 is TGCGCCAGCAGCCCACTACTGTTCAGGGGGCTCGGATATGGCTACACCTTC.

V usage is TRBV11-3 and J usage is TRBJ1-4; 9 bases map to TRBD1. The CDR3 totals 13 residues. Germline-derived CDR1 and CDR2 are SGHNT and YENEEA. V gave up 4 bases and J gave up 8 bases; unmatched junction bases: 2. CDR3 sequence reads: CASSSGQGEKLFF. CDR3 sequence (DNA): TGTGCCAGCAGCTCCGGACAGGGGGAAAAACTGTTTTTT. The full variable domain, rest sourced from reference TRBV11-3 and TRBJ1-4, is EAGVVQSPRYKIIEKKQPVAFWCNPISGHNTLYWYLQNLGQGPELLIRYENEEAVDDSQLPKDRFSAERLKGVDSTLKIQPAELGDSAVYLCASSSGQGEKLFFGSGTQLSVL.

Here the CDR3 reads CASSLTTGGNNEQFF. CDR3 bases: TGTGCCAGCAGCTTAACGACGGGAGGGAACAATGAGCAGTTCTTC. V is TRBV7-3 and J is TRBJ2-1; TRBD2 aligns across 8 bases. The germline CDR1 and CDR2 sequences are SGHTA and FQGTGA. The CDR3 sequence is 15 residues long. V lost 0 bases to trimming and J lost 5 bases; unmatched junction nucleotides: 3.

A remark on this clone: In the same sample, other DNA sequences code for this CDR3. This sequence joins TRBV18 and TRBJ1-2, with a weak D call TRBD1 (5 bases). This CDR3 spans 12 amino acids. Germline CDR1 is KGHSH and CDR2 is LQKENI. V was trimmed by 4 bases and J by 8 bases, leaving 11 bases between them. The CDR3 nucleotides are TGTGCCAGCTCACGCGATGGGGACGGCTACACCTTC. It yields the protein CASSRDGDGYTF.

The chain carries TRBV5-1 and TRBJ1-3, with 7 bases lining up with TRBD1. Germline CDR1 reads SGHRS; CDR2 reads YFSETQ. This CDR3 spans 17 amino acids. V lost 0 bases, J lost 0 bases, and 6 bases stayed unmatched. CDR3 DNA sequence: TGCGCCAGCAGCTTGGGGACAGGTTACGACTCTGGAAACACCATATATTTT. Its translation: CASSLGTGYDSGNTIYF.

The chain is built from TRBV28 and TRBJ1-5; maybe TRBD1 (5 bases). The CDR3 is 16 amino acids. The ends were cut back, 1 base at V and 2 bases at J, with 12 bases in the middle. The germline gives CDR1 MDHEN, CDR2 SYDVKM. The CDR3 DNA sequence: TGTGCCAGCAGTTTATTAGGGACTCCCGGCAATCAGCCCCAGCATTTT. Protein: CASSLLGTPGNQPQHF.

J is TRBJ1-3 and V is TRBV10-3, with D uncertain. This CDR3 has 15 residues. Trimming removed 0 bases from V and 0 bases from J, with 6 bases in between. Germline V gene data show CDR1 as ENHRY and CDR2 as SYGVKD. In DNA form, the CDR3 reads TGTGCCATCAGTGAGTCAAAGGCCTCTGGAAACACCATATATTTT. Encoded protein: CAISESKASGNTIYF.

The chain has TRBV5-3 and TRBJ2-1; a weak D match, TRBD1 (5 bases). TRBV5-3 is an ORF for which the function is uncertain. The CDR3 totals 18 residues. V lost 4 bases and J 6 bases, leaving 26 bases between the germline ends. CDR3 nucleotide sequence: TGTGCCAGAAGCCCGCCGCACAGGAAAGTTAATCTGGGCAATGAGCAGTTCTTC. This codes for CARSPPHRKVNLGNEQFF.

The V call is TRBV9, the J call TRBJ2-1; 9 bases match TRBD1. Germline-derived CDR1 and CDR2 are SGDLS and YYNGEE. This CDR3 comprises 16 residues. After removal of 0 bases from V and 9 bases from J, the junction contained 10 bases not matched to a gene. CDR3 region: CASSVEQGADLGEQFF. DNA for the CDR3: TGTGCCAGCAGCGTAGAACAGGGGGCGGATTTGGGTGAGCAGTTCTTC. The complete variable domain, with remaining parts taken from reference TRBV9 and TRBJ2-1, reads DSGVTQTPKHLITATGQRVTLRCSPRSGDLSVYWYQQSLDQGLQFLIQYYNGEERAKGNILERFSAQQFPDLHSELNLSSLELGDSALYFCASSVEQGADLGEQFFGPGTRLTVL.

The table lists this clone with a few counts. V usage is TRBV2 and J usage is TRBJ2-3; TRBD2 might be the D (5 bases). The germline V gene has CDR1 SNHLY and CDR2 FYNNEI. CDR3 length equals 14 residues. The V end lost 8 bases, the J end lost 0 bases, and 12 bases lay between the germline ends. In DNA form, the CDR3 reads TGTGCCAGCGGAGGAACATCTAGCACAGATACGCAGTATTTT. Its protein product is CASGGTSSTDTQYF.